This TCR beta chain derives from a study of cytomegalovirus exposure and HLA in healthy donors. Study-wide results and limits: Reported findings show TCR beta sequences accurately forecast HLA-A and HLA-B alleles in most subjects. Solely CMV serostatus was available to characterize immune exposure. The majority of TCR sequences were rare, yet some public TCRs appeared in many donors.

With 60 Vbeta and 13 Jbeta primers, the PCR was carried out. This table comes from immunoSEQ multiplex PCR, and its TCRdb copy is limited to in-frame clones, with some not included. The sample yields some 110,000 clones, approximately 80% seen once. As regards this clone: What it recognizes is unknown.

The origin of this receptor is a young man in good health and CMV-seropositive. Sequenced sample: PBMCs.

The CDR3 protein is CASSQAISGNTIYF. Written as DNA, the CDR3 is TGTGCCAGCAGCCAGGCAATCTCTGGAAACACCATATATTTT. J is TRBJ1-3 and V is TRBV11-3; no reliable D call. Germline loops: CDR1 SGHNT, CDR2 YENEEA. Trimming removed 5 bases from V and 0 bases from J, with 8 bases in between. CDR3 size: 14 residues.